The entry below describes one T cell receptor beta chain. Its target is unknown. TCRdb's table, derived via immunoSEQ multiplex PCR, lists solely in-frame clones and lacks some. This table holds some 15,000 clones, about 69% found once. These data come from a study of neoadjuvant anti-PD-1 for oral cavity cancer. As for the study in general: Patients without progression received a fourth nivolumab dose around day 43, then surgical resection on days 50-56. General study results and limits: Each response group had just a few patients in TCR analyses.

Cohort: HPV-negative, locally advanced oral cavity squamous cell carcinoma patients. This specimen was PBMCs, taken before nivolumab (anti-PD-1) treatment. This clonotype originated in a person between 40 and 85 years old with oral cavity squamous cell carcinoma.

The CDR3 region has the DNA TGTGCCACCAGCAGAGGGGGGGGCGGACAGGGTGGCTACACCTTC. This translates into CATSRGGGGQGGYTF. The V gene is TRBV15, the J gene TRBJ1-2; TRBD1 matches 8 bases. This CDR3 contains 15 residues. V lost 1 base and J lost 7; bases outside the gene matches: 8. CDR1 LNHNV and CDR2 YYDKDF come from the germline V gene (reference sequence). Using reference TRBV15 and TRBJ1-2 for the parts outside the CDR3, the full variable domain is DAMVIQNPRYQVTQFGKPVTLSCSQTLNHNVMYWYQQKSSQAPKLLFHYYDKDFNNEADTPDNFQSRRPNTSFCFLDIRSPGLGDTAMYLCATSRGGGGQGGYTFGSGTRLTVV.